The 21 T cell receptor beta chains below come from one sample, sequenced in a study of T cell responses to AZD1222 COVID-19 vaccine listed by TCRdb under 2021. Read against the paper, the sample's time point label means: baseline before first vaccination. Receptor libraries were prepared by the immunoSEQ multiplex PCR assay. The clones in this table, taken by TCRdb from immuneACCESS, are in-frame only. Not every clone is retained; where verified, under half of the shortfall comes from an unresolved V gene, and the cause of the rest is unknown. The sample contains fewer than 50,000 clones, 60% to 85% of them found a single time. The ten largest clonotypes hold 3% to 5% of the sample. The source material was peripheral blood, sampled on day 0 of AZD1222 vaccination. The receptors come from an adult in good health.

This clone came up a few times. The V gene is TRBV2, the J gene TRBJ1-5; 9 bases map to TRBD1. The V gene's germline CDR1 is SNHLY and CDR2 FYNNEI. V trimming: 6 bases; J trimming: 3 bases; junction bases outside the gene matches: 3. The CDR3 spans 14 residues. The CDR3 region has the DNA TGTGCCAGCAGGGACAGGGGTTACAATCAGCCCCAGCATTTT. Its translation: CASRDRGYNQPQHF.

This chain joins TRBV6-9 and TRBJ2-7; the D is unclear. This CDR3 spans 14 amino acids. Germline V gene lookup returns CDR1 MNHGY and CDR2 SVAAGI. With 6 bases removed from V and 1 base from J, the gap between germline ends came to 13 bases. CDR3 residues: CASRSSVRSYEQYF. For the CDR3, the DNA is TGTGCCAGCAGGTCTTCCGTGAGATCCTACGAGCAGTACTTC.

The CDR3 DNA is TGCGCCAGCAGCTCCCTACAGGGATCCAACTATGGCTACACCTTC. Translated: CASSSLQGSNYGYTF. The chain carries TRBV5-1 and TRBJ1-2, with a weak D call TRBD1 (6 bases). This CDR3 contains 15 residues. Trimming shortened V by 3 bases and J by 2 bases, and 14 bases separated the two germline ends. The V gene's germline CDR1 is SGHRS and CDR2 YFSETQ.

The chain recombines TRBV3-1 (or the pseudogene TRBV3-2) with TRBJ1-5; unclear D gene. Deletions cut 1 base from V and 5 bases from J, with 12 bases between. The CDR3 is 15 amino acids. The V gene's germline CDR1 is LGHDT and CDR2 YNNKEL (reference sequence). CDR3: CASSQGGTADQPQHF. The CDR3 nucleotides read TGTGCCAGCAGCCAAGGAGGTACAGCTGATCAGCCCCAGCATTTT.

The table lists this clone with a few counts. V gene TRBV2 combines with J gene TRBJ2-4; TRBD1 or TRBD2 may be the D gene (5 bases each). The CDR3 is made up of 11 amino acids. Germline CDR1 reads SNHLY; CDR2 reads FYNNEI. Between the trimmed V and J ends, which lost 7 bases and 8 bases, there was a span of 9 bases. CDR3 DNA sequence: TGTGCCAGCACGGGGACGGACATTCAGTACTTC. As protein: CASTGTDIQYF. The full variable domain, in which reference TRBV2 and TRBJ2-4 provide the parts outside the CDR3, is EPEVTQTPSHQVTQMGQEVILRCVPISNHLYFYWYRQILGQKVEFLVSFYNNEISEKSEIFDDQFSVERPDGSNFTLKIRSTKLEDSAMYFCASTGTDIQYFGAGTRLSVL.

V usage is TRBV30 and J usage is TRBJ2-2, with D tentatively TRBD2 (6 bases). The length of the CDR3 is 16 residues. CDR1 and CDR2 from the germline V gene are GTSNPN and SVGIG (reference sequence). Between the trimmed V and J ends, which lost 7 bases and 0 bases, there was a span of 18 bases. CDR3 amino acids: CAYLPGGATNTGELFF. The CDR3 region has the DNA TGTGCCTACCTCCCGGGCGGGGCCACGAACACCGGGGAGCTGTTTTTT.

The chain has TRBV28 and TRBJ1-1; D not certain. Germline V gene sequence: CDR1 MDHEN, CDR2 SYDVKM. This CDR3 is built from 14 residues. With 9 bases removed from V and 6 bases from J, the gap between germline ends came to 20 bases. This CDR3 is CASQGSWVSAEAFF. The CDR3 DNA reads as TGTGCCAGTCAAGGAAGCTGGGTGAGCGCTGAAGCTTTCTTT.

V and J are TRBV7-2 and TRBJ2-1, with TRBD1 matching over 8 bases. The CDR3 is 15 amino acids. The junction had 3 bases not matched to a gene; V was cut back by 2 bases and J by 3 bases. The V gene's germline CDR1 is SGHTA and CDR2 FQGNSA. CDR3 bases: TGTGCCAGCAGCTTACAGACAGGGGACTACAATGAGCAGTTCTTC. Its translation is CASSLQTGDYNEQFF.

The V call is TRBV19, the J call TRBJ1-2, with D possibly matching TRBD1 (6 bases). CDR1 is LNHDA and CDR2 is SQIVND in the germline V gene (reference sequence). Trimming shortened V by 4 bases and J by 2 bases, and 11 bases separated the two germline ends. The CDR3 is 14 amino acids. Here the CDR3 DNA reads TGTGCCAGTAGTAATCCGGGGGCGAACTATGGCTACACCTTC. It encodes CASSNPGANYGYTF.

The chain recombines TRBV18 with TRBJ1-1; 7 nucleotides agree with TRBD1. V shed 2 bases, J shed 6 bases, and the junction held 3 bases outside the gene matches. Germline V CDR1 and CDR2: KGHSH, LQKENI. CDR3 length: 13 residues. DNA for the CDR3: TGTGCCAGCTCACCAAGACAGGGTCCTGAAGCTTTCTTT. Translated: CASSPRQGPEAFF.

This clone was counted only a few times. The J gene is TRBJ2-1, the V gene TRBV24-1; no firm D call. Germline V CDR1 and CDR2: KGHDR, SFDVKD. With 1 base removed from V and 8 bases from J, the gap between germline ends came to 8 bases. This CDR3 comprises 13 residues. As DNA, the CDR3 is TGTGCCACCAGTGATTTTCAGGTGGATGAGCAGTTCTTC. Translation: CATSDFQVDEQFF.

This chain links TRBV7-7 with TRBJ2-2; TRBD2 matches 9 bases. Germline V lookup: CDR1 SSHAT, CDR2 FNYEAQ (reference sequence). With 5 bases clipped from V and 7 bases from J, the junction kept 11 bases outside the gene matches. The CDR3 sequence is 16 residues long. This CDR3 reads CASSPLAGGEIGELFF. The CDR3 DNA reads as TGTGCCAGCAGCCCCCTGGCGGGGGGGGAGATCGGGGAGCTGTTTTTT. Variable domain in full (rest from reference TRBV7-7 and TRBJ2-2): GAGVSQSPRYKVTKRGQDVTLRCDPISSHATLYWYQQALGQGPEFLTYFNYEAQPDKSGLPSDRFSAERPEGSISTLTIQRTEQRDSAMYRCASSPLAGGEIGELFFGEGSRLTVL.

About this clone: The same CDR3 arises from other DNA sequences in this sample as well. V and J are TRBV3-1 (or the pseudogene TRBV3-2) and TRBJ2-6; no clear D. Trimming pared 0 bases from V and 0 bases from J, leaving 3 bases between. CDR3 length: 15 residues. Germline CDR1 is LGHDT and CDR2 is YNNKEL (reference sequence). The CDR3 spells CASSQDSSGANVLTF. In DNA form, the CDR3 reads TGTGCCAGCAGCCAAGACAGCTCTGGGGCCAACGTCCTGACTTTC.

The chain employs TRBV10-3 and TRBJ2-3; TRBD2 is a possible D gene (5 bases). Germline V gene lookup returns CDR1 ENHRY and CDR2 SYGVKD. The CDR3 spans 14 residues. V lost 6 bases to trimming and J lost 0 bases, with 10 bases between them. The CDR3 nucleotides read TGTGCCATCAGGTTGGGAGAGAGCACAGATACGCAGTATTTT. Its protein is CAIRLGESTDTQYF.

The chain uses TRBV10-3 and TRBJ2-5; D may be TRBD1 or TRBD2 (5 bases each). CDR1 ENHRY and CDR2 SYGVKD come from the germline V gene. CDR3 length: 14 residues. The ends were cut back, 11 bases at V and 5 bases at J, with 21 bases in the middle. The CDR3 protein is CAVSRDGVGETQYF. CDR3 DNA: TGTGCCGTATCCAGGGACGGAGTGGGGGAGACCCAGTACTTC.

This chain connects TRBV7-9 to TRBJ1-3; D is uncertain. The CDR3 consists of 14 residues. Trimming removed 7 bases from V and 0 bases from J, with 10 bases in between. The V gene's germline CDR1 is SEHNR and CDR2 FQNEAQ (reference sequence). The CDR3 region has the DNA TGTGCCAGCATCCCCGTTACCTCTGGAAACACCATATATTTT. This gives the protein CASIPVTSGNTIYF.

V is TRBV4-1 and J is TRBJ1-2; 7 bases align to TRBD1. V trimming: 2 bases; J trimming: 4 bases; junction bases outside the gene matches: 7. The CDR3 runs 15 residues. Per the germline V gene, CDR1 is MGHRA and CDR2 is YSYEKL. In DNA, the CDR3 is TGCGCCAGCAGCCAACCCGAGACAGGGAGCTATGGCTACACCTTC. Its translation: CASSQPETGSYGYTF.

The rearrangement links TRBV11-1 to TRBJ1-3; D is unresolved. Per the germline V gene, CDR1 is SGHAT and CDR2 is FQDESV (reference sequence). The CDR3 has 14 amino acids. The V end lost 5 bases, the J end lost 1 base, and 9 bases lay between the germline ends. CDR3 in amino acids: CASSDRTSGNTIYF. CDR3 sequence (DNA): TGTGCCAGCAGCGACCGGACGTCTGGAAACACCATATATTTT.

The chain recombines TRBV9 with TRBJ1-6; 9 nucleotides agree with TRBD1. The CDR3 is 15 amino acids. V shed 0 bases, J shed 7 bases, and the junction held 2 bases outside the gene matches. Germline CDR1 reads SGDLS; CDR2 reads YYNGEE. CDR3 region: CASSVEGTGNSPLHF. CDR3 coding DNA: TGTGCCAGCAGCGTAGAGGGGACAGGGAATTCACCCCTCCACTTT.

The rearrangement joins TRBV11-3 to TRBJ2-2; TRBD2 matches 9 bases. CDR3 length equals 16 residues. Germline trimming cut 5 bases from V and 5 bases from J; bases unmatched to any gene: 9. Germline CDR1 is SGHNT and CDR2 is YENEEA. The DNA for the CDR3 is TGTGCCAGCAGCCCCCGCCAGCGGGGGGATACCGGGGAGCTGTTTTTT. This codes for CASSPRQRGDTGELFF.

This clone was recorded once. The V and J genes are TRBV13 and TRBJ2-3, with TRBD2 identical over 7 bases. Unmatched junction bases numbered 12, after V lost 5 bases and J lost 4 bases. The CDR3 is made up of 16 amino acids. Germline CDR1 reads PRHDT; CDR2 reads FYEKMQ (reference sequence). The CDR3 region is CASSIKTGTISDTQYF. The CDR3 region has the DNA TGTGCCAGCAGCATTAAAACCGGGACTATCTCAGATACGCAGTATTTT.